This T cell receptor beta chain was identified during a study of vaccination and CD4 T cells after COVID-19 (dated by TCRdb to between 2021 and 2022). Background for the entire study: Convalescent patients had a positive SARS-CoV-2 result on nasal swab PCR, and of these patients, under ten had mild disease and one had severe disease. The convalescent cohort included six males and four females, with two Hispanic individuals, seven Caucasians, two Asians and one multiracial person. Each participant got two doses of either the Pfizer-BioNTech BNT162b2 vaccine (n=8) or the Moderna mRNA-1273 vaccine (n=2). Post-COVID blood samples from convalescent patients were collected a median of around 100 days after diagnosis, with a range of roughly 30 to 161 days. Post-vaccine blood samples were collected a median of approximately 77 days after the second vaccine dose, ranging from about 13 to 241 days. The cultures were stimulated with overlapping spike peptide pools from SARS-CoV-2 and from the common cold coronaviruses HCoV-NL63, HCoV-OC43 and HCoV-229E. As controls, cultures received a CEFX viral epitope pool (the positive control), an HIV-1 Nef peptide pool (the negative control), or no peptide at all. In approximately ten COVID-19 convalescent patients and 4 infection-naive healthy vaccine recipients, the spike-specific CD4+ TCR repertoire before mRNA vaccination was compared with the repertoire after mRNA vaccination.

At the junction V is shortened by 1 base and J by 8 bases, with 17 bases in between. The germline V gene yields MNHNS for CDR1 and SASEGT for CDR2. Reading from cysteine to phenylalanine, the CDR3 counts 15 amino acids. Solely the CDR3 DNA is kept, with 45 bases framed from the first base. In light of the paper, this sample's treatment or condition label describes: roughly ten-day PBMC culture with coronavirus spike peptide pools or control peptides (ViraFEST assay). To expand antigen-specific T cells with peptide pools and then pick out the expanded clonotypes through TCR sequencing, the study relied on the ViraFEST assay. The convalescent patients' positive SARS-CoV-2 PCR tests fell between March and December 2020, which was before the Alpha, Beta and Delta variants emerged in the United States. Each well held approximately 2 million PBMCs cultured in IMDM containing around 5% human AB serum and around 10 IU/ml IL-2, with 9 to 10 ug/ml peptide pools added. On days 3 and 7, half of the culture medium was replaced with fresh IL-2-containing medium. CD4+ T cells were isolated after around 11 days of culture through negative selection using the EasySep CD4+ T cell isolation kit. PBMCs were separated from whole blood using Ficoll-Paque Plus gradient centrifugation and then either used fresh or cryopreserved at -140C. Each culture condition was generally run in triplicate wells.

Libraries were built with PCR. DNA from cultured CD4+ T cells underwent TCR sequencing with the Oncomine TCR Beta short-read assay at the Johns Hopkins FTIC core. Genomic DNA was extracted from the cultured CD4+ T cells with the QIAamp micro DNA kit. Oncomine TCR Beta libraries from cultured CD4+ T cells were pooled using unique dual indexes and sequenced on an Illumina iSeq 100. As for the authors' bioinformatics: Non-productive sequences were filtered out, and CDR3s that did not start with C, did not end with F or W, or were shorter than 7 amino acids were discarded. The MANAFEST web application was used to identify antigen-specific clonotypes by comparing peptide-stimulated wells against reference wells and other culture wells. For a clone to be called positive, the clone needed an FDR below 0.05, an odds ratio above 5, and a productive frequency above 0.1% in at least two of three replicate wells. A clonotype counted as cross-reactive if it showed significant expansion both in the SARS-CoV-2 spike wells and in at least one common cold coronavirus spike condition. CDR3 homology was assessed with Levenshtein distances (stringdist) and unrooted phylogenetic trees (ape) in R version 3.6.1. The raw public reads went through TCRdb reprocessing: fastp at Q25, MiXCR clone calling, in-frame beta chains kept. Here each entry gathers all rows of one CDR3 protein and keeps the most common genes and DNA. These V and J calls originate from TCRdb's pipeline instead of the authors' own analysis. For this sample the table gives about 21,000 distinct CDR3 sequences, of which about 38% were detected only once. The top ten hold approximately 5.3% of the sample.

This clonotype occurred a few times. What this receptor recognizes is not known. No base qualities exist here, and no much larger clone lies one base off it. General conclusions and limits of the study: Relatively few convalescent patients were included in the study, and early timepoints after natural infection were not analyzed. An increase in the median number of SARS-CoV-2-reactive clonotypes from some 20 after infection to roughly 38 after vaccination was observed, but the change was not found to be significant. Among the post-vaccine SARS-CoV-2-reactive clones in convalescent patients, a median around 90% showed up only after vaccination, which suggests vaccine-specific priming. Nearly all vaccine-specific clones in convalescent patients (304 of 307) were mono-reactive for SARS-CoV-2 spike rather than cross-reactive with common cold coronaviruses.

This material consisted of CD4+ T cells from blood, cultured in vitro, taken before SARS-CoV-2 vaccination. This chain joins TRBV6-1 to TRBJ1-2; the best D guess is TRBD1, with 6 bases matching. This sequence was found in a human donor who had recovered from COVID-19. In nucleotide form, the sequence is TGTGCCAGCAGTGAAGTGTCTATGGGGGGCAGGGGCTACACCTTC. Its protein reads: CASSEVSMGGRGYTF.